These 4 T cell receptor beta chains originate from one sample sequenced in a study of blood T cell repertoires in COVID-19. The data were produced by immunoSEQ multiplex PCR, yet TCRdb's version contains in-frame clones alone and is incomplete. The profile shows some 330,000 clones, about 90% of them singletons. Sample: PBMCs or T cells enriched from blood (not recorded which). Receptors originate from a man aged 25 to 40 who had recovered from COVID-19.

This clone was seen at least ten times. The chain is built from TRBV12-3 or TRBV12-4 and TRBJ1-2; D perhaps matches TRBD1 (6 bases). The V and J ends lost 4 bases and 10 bases respectively, with 16 bases between them. This CDR3 has 13 residues. The CDR3 nucleotides are TGTGCCAGCAGTTCCCTGGACAGCCTCGTCTACACCTTC. Residues: CASSSLDSLVYTF.

This chain joins TRBV2 and TRBJ1-5, with D possibly TRBD1 on 6 matching bases. Germline loops: CDR1 SNHLY, CDR2 FYNNEI. The CDR3 is 15 amino acids. Trimming cost V 6 bases and J 2 bases, with 14 bases left between them. CDR3 DNA: TGTGCCAGCAGCCAACAGGGACTAGGCAATCAGCCCCAGCATTTT. Residues: CASSQQGLGNQPQHF.

The chain combines TRBV6-2 or TRBV6-3 with TRBJ1-5; 7 positions match TRBD1. From germline, CDR1 is MNHEY and CDR2 SVGEGT. V dropped 1 base and J dropped 5; count of bases not matched to a gene: 8. The CDR3 contains 16 residues. The CDR3 loop is CASSYLGQIVDQPQHF. CDR3 DNA sequence: TGTGCCAGCAGTTACTTGGGACAGATTGTTGATCAGCCCCAGCATTTT.

The chain uses TRBV5-1 and TRBJ2-1; a weak D match, TRBD2 (5 bases). CDR1 and CDR2 from the germline V gene are SGHRS and YFSETQ. The length of the CDR3 is 14 residues. V dropped 3 bases and J dropped 6 bases, with 13 bases sitting between them. The CDR3 bases are TGCGCCAGCAGCTCTGCCCCAGGAGGCAATGAGCAGTTCTTC. Its translation is CASSSAPGGNEQFF.